These 31 T cell receptor beta chains came from one sample sequenced in a study of cytomegalovirus exposure and HLA in healthy donors. PCR used 60 Vbeta primers and 13 Jbeta primers. Libraries were prepared by immunoSEQ multiplex PCR; TCRdb keeps only in-frame clonotypes and omits some of them. The data show roughly 180,000 clones, around four fifths seen once. Sequencing was done on a sample of PBMCs. All receptors come from a boy between 2 and 10 years old in good health and CMV-seronegative.

The genes are TRBV10-2 and TRBJ2-2; 12 bases align to TRBD2. The CDR3 consists of 15 residues. Germline CDR1 reads WSHSY; CDR2 reads SAAADI. J gave up 5 bases and V 6 bases, and 4 bases lay outside the gene matches. CDR3 DNA: TGCGCCAGCAGGTCAGGACTAGCGGGAACCGGGGAGCTGTTTTTT. Translating it yields CASRSGLAGTGELFF.

The chain employs TRBV9 and TRBJ2-3; the match to TRBD1 covers 7 bases. Losses at the gene ends were 0 bases for V and 4 bases for J; bases not matched to a gene: 8. This CDR3 has 16 amino acids. In germline, CDR1 is SGDLS, CDR2 YYNGEE. The CDR3 spells CASSVGVTGVADTQYF. The CDR3 DNA sequence: TGTGCCAGCAGCGTAGGTGTTACAGGGGTTGCAGATACGCAGTATTTT.

V gene TRBV6-6 combines with J gene TRBJ2-7; D is unresolved. V was trimmed by 8 bases and J by 3 bases, leaving 5 bases between them. This CDR3 has 10 amino acids. CDR1 is MNHNY, CDR2 SVGAGI, per germline (reference sequence). The CDR3: CASGDYEQYV. Here the CDR3 DNA reads TGTGCCAGCGGGGACTACGAGCAGTACGTC.

The rearrangement uses TRBV2 and TRBJ2-7, with 7 nucleotides matching TRBD1. CDR3 length: 15 amino acids. V dropped 4 bases and J dropped 2; count of bases not matched to a gene: 8. Germline V gene data show CDR1 as SNHLY and CDR2 as FYNNEI. The CDR3 here is CASSVWDRAPYEQYF. CDR3 nucleotide sequence: TGTGCCAGCAGTGTCTGGGACAGAGCCCCCTACGAGCAGTACTTC.

The sample holds one count of this clone. This CDR3 is CASSLDMEIAGSLTETQYF. The CDR3 region has the DNA TGTGCCAGCAGCTTAGATATGGAGATAGCGGGTAGTTTGACAGAGACCCAGTACTTC. V gene TRBV11-2 combines with J gene TRBJ2-5; 7 bases are shared with TRBD2. V lost 0 bases and J lost 4; bases outside the gene matches: 17. CDR1 and CDR2 (germline): SGHAT, FQNNGV. The CDR3 loop spans 19 amino acids.

The chain joins TRBV5-8 to TRBJ2-7; D ambiguous. The V gene's germline CDR1 is SGHTS and CDR2 YDEGEE. The CDR3 loop spans 14 amino acids. Trimming removed 2 bases from V and 5 bases from J, with 14 bases in between. The CDR3 DNA reads TGTGCCAGCAGCTTCGGCCTAGGTAACGACGAGCAGTACTTC. This encodes CASSFGLGNDEQYF.

The chain has TRBV7-6 and TRBJ2-3; maybe TRBD2 (5 bases). The CDR3 contains 13 residues. The V and J ends lost 8 bases and 1 base respectively, with 10 bases between them. CDR1 and CDR2 (germline): SGHVS, FNYEAQ. The CDR3 is CASSRAGTDTQYF. CDR3 nucleotide sequence: TGTGCCAGCTCGCGGGCGGGCACAGATACGCAGTATTTT. Full variable domain (outside the CDR3, taken from reference TRBV7-6 and TRBJ2-3): GAGVSQSPRYKVTKRGQDVALRCDPISGHVSLYWYRQALGQGPEFLTYFNYEAQQDKSGLPNDRFSAERPEGSISTLTIQRTEQRDSAMYRCASSRAGTDTQYFGPGTRLTVL.

V usage is TRBV27 and J usage is TRBJ2-4; D remains ambiguous. V was shortened by 5 bases and J by 0 bases, with 5 bases between the two germline ends. Germline V gene data show CDR1 as MNHEY and CDR2 as SMNVEV (reference sequence). This CDR3 contains 13 residues. The CDR3 region has the DNA TGTGCCAGCAGTGCGGTAGCCAAAAACATTCAGTACTTC. Protein product: CASSAVAKNIQYF.

This sequence joins TRBV11-2 and TRBJ2-2, with unresolved D. This CDR3 region has 15 residues. CDR1 SGHAT and CDR2 FQNNGV come from the germline V gene. V lost 10 bases and J 1 base, leaving 16 bases between the germline ends. The CDR3 region has the DNA TGTGCCATTCTTCTGGGCCTCAAGAACACCGGGGAGCTGTTTTTT. This gives the protein CAILLGLKNTGELFF. The full variable domain, its missing parts supplied by reference TRBV11-2 and TRBJ2-2, is EAGVAQSPRYKIIEKRQSVAFWCNPISGHATLYWYQQILGQGPKLLIQFQNNGVVDDSQLPKDRFSAERLKGVDSTLKIQPAKLEDSAVYLCAILLGLKNTGELFFGEGSRLTVL.

The gene calls are TRBV7-9 and TRBJ2-1; 11 bases match TRBD2. The J segment lost 10 bases and the V segment lost 2 bases, leaving 16 bases of the junction unmatched. CDR1 is SEHNR, CDR2 FQNEAQ, per germline (reference sequence). The CDR3 loop spans 18 amino acids. The DNA for the CDR3 is TGTGCCAGCAGCTTAACAACTAGCGGGAGTATGCCATCGAGGGAGCAGTTCTTC. Protein product: CASSLTTSGSMPSREQFF.

This chain connects TRBV6-5 to TRBJ1-2; TRBD1 matches 7 bases. The CDR3 length is 13 residues. Germline lookup yields CDR1 MNHEY and CDR2 SVGAGI. Losses at the gene ends were 6 bases for V and 4 bases for J; bases not matched to a gene: 5. The CDR3 nucleotides are TGTGCCAGCAGCCTGACAGGGCCCTATGGCTACACCTTC. This encodes CASSLTGPYGYTF.

The V and J genes are TRBV10-3 and TRBJ2-7; 10 bases align to TRBD2. Germline trimming cut 2 bases from V and 2 bases from J; bases unmatched to any gene: 9. The CDR3 has 17 amino acids. Germline CDR1 ENHRY, CDR2 SYGVKD. CDR3 in amino acids: CAISEPSTSGKPYEQYF. For the CDR3, the DNA is TGTGCCATCAGTGAGCCATCAACTAGCGGGAAACCCTACGAGCAGTACTTC.

The CDR3 loop reads CASSSERGLQETQYF. Here the CDR3 DNA reads TGTGCCAGCAGTTCAGAGCGGGGGCTCCAAGAGACCCAGTACTTC. The chain is built from TRBV6-6 and TRBJ2-5; TRBD2 agrees at 8 bases. The CDR3 sequence is 15 residues long. Germline loops: CDR1 MNHNY, CDR2 SVGAGI (reference sequence). The ends lost 4 bases at V and 1 base at J; junction bases unmatched: 5.

This sequence joins TRBV2 and TRBJ1-2; a possible D gene is TRBD1 (6 bases). The CDR3 sequence is 14 residues long. Germline CDR1 is SNHLY and CDR2 is FYNNEI. V was trimmed by 2 bases and J by 3 bases, leaving 10 bases between them. The CDR3: CASSEWSGDYGYTF. In DNA, the CDR3 is TGTGCCAGCAGTGAATGGTCAGGGGACTATGGCTACACCTTC.

Only one count was recorded for this clone. The chain links TRBV5-1 to TRBJ2-3, with 10 bases that match TRBD2. V trimming: 4 bases; J trimming: 5 bases; junction bases outside the gene matches: 7. CDR3 length: 15 amino acids. Germline CDR1 is SGHRS and CDR2 is YFSETQ. The CDR3 DNA is TGCGCCAGCAGCCCGGAGCGGGGGGGCCAAGATACGCAGTATTTT. The encoded protein is CASSPERGGQDTQYF.

The V call is TRBV4-1, the J call TRBJ1-2; D possibly corresponds to TRBD1 (5 bases). The CDR3 is made up of 13 amino acids. Germline lookup yields CDR1 MGHRA and CDR2 YSYEKL. Trimming removed 1 base from V and 4 bases from J, with 7 bases in between. The CDR3, as DNA: TGCGCCAGCAGCCAAGTGGGGGGCTATGGCTACACCTTC. It codes for CASSQVGGYGYTF.

V usage is TRBV7-2 and J usage is TRBJ2-3, with 8 bases lining up with TRBD2. The germline CDR1 and CDR2 sequences are SGHTA and FQGNSA. The CDR3 runs 16 residues. J lost 5 bases, V lost 5 bases, and 12 bases had no gene match. In DNA form, the CDR3 reads TGTGCCAGCAGCCACAGCGGGGGCCCCATGGGAGATACGCAGTATTTT. As protein: CASSHSGGPMGDTQYF. Combining the CDR3 with reference TRBV7-2 and TRBJ2-3 gives the whole variable domain GAGVSQSPSNKVTEKGKDVELRCDPISGHTALYWYRQSLGQGLEFLIYFQGNSAPDKSGLPSDRFSAERTGGSVSTLTIQRTQQEDSAVYLCASSHSGGPMGDTQYFGPGTRLTVL.

The chain recombines TRBV6-6 with TRBJ1-5, with D perhaps TRBD1 (5 bases). Germline CDR1 is MNHNY and CDR2 is SVGAGI (reference sequence). The CDR3 spans 14 residues. V was shortened by 8 bases and J by 11 bases, with 22 bases between the two germline ends. The CDR3 DNA sequence: TGTGCCAGCGGCGATACGGGCGGGGGAAGAGCCCAGCATTTT. Translation: CASGDTGGGRAQHF.

V is TRBV5-1 and J is TRBJ1-5; 9 bases fit TRBD1. The CDR3 runs to 15 residues. V dropped 1 base and J dropped 6; count of bases not matched to a gene: 5. Germline V lookup: CDR1 SGHRS, CDR2 YFSETQ. This CDR3 is CASSLTGGEGQPQHF. The CDR3 bases are TGCGCCAGCAGCTTGACAGGGGGCGAGGGTCAGCCCCAGCATTTT. The full variable domain, with the rest looked up from reference TRBV5-1 and TRBJ1-5, is KAGVTQTPRYLIKTRGQQVTLSCSPISGHRSVSWYQQTPGQGLQFLFEYFSETQRNKGNFPGRFSGRQFSNSRSEMNVSTLELGDSALYLCASSLTGGEGQPQHFGDGTRLSIL.

The J gene is TRBJ2-6, the V gene TRBV12-5; D may be TRBD2 (5 bases). V dropped 6 bases and J dropped 0 bases, with 9 bases sitting between them. CDR1 is LGHNT and CDR2 is FRNRAP in the germline V gene. CDR3 length equals 15 residues. Here the CDR3 DNA reads TGTGCTAGTGGGCCGGGGTCCTCTGGGGCCAACGTCCTGACTTTC. It codes for CASGPGSSGANVLTF.

About this clone: The junction differs from germline at one of its ends, possibly a read error. The same CDR3 is also encoded by other DNA sequences in this sample. The chain employs TRBV7-2 and TRBJ2-7, with a weak D call TRBD1 (5 bases). CDR3 length equals 13 residues. Germline CDR1 is SGHTA and CDR2 is FQGNSA. The CDR3 DNA reads as TGTGCCAGCAGCGGGCCAGGGTTCTACGAGCAGTATTTC. This sequence encodes CASSGPGFYEQYF. The full variable domain, in which reference TRBV7-2 and TRBJ2-7 provide the parts outside the CDR3, is GAGVSQSPSNKVTEKGKDVELRCDPISGHTALYWYRQSLGQGLEFLIYFQGNSAPDKSGLPSDRFSAERTGGSVSTLTIQRTQQEDSAVYLCASSGPGFYEQYFGPGTRLTVT.

V gene TRBV6-5 combines with J gene TRBJ2-1; TRBD2 matches at 9 bases. Trimming cost V 1 base and J 5 bases; bases outside gene matches: 6. From germline, CDR1 is MNHEY and CDR2 SVGAGI. This CDR3 has 16 amino acids. DNA for the CDR3: TGTGCCAGCAGTTACTTGGCGGGAGGGCCAGACAATGAGCAGTTCTTC. Amino acid sequence: CASSYLAGGPDNEQFF.

The CDR3 loop reads CASSQDSGRVDSPLHF. CDR3 bases: TGCGCCAGCAGCCAAGATTCGGGCAGGGTGGATTCACCCCTCCACTTT. This chain uses TRBV4-1 with TRBJ1-6; tentative D call: TRBD1 (5 bases). With 0 bases removed from V and 8 bases from J, the gap between germline ends came to 14 bases. Looked up from germline, CDR1 is MGHRA and CDR2 is YSYEKL. The CDR3 length is 16 residues.

This clone was recorded only once. This rearrangement joins TRBV29-1 to TRBJ1-5; maybe TRBD1 (6 bases). Trimming cost V 6 bases and J 7 bases, with 16 bases left between them. CDR1 and CDR2 from the germline V gene are SQVTM and ANQGSEA. The CDR3 is 13 residues long. CDR3 sequence (DNA): TGCAGCGTCGCTCAGGGGCCCGGCCAGCCCCAGCATTTT. Translation: CSVAQGPGQPQHF.

This rearrangement joins TRBV7-2 to TRBJ2-3; D unclear. Trimming pared 7 bases from V and 6 bases from J, leaving 8 bases between. From germline, CDR1 is SGHTA and CDR2 FQGNSA. The CDR3 extends over 11 amino acids. Written as DNA, the CDR3 is TGTGCCAGCATTGCGGCCGATACGCAGTATTTT. It encodes CASIAADTQYF.

This chain uses TRBV6-5 with TRBJ1-3; weak D call: TRBD1 (5 bases). Trimming took 4 bases from V and 8 from J, leaving 18 bases between them. Germline V CDR1 and CDR2: MNHEY, SVGAGI. The length of the CDR3 is 15 residues. The chain's CDR3 is CASSSRTPGEDTIYF. The CDR3 region has the DNA TGTGCCAGCAGTTCCCGGACACCGGGCGAAGACACCATATATTTT.

J is TRBJ1-2 and V is TRBV5-6, with 9 bases aligning to TRBD1. Trimming at V came to 4 bases and at J to 2 bases, leaving 9 bases not matched to a gene. Looked up from germline, CDR1 is SGHDT and CDR2 is YYEEEE. There are 16 residues in the CDR3. The CDR3 DNA reads TGTGCCAGCAGCGAGTTCGGACAGGGGAAGAACTATGGCTACACCTTC. The encoded protein is CASSEFGQGKNYGYTF. The whole variable domain, remainder taken from reference TRBV5-6 and TRBJ1-2, is DAGVTQSPTHLIKTRGQQVTLRCSPKSGHDTVSWYQQALGQGPQFIFQYYEEEERQRGNFPDRFSGHQFPNYSSELNVNALLLGDSALYLCASSEFGQGKNYGYTFGSGTRLTVV.

The V gene is TRBV4-3, the J gene TRBJ1-1; tentatively, D is TRBD1 (5 bases). Per the germline V gene, CDR1 is LGHNA and CDR2 is YSLEER. This CDR3 has 16 residues. The V end lost 0 bases, the J end lost 1 base, and 12 bases lay between the germline ends. This CDR3 reads CASSQEARQTNTEAFF. The CDR3 bases are TGCGCCAGCAGCCAAGAAGCCCGACAGACGAACACTGAAGCTTTCTTT.

CDR3 in amino acids: CASKLGSRQGIYNEQFF. The CDR3 bases are TGCGCCAGCAAATTGGGATCCAGACAGGGTATCTACAATGAGCAGTTCTTC. The chain has TRBV5-1 and TRBJ2-1; 7 bases match TRBD1. The CDR3 is made up of 17 amino acids. Germline V gene data show CDR1 as SGHRS and CDR2 as YFSETQ. With 6 bases clipped from V and 3 bases from J, the junction kept 15 bases outside the gene matches.

The J gene is TRBJ2-7, the V gene TRBV2, with D possibly being TRBD1 (5 bases). The CDR3 extends over 13 amino acids. From germline, CDR1 is SNHLY and CDR2 FYNNEI. V gave up 6 bases and J gave up 5 bases, with 14 bases separating them. CDR3 in DNA: TGTGCCAGCAGCTCCAAATTCAGGGACGAGCAGTACTTC. Translation gives CASSSKFRDEQYF.

The rearrangement joins TRBV30 to TRBJ2-5; 7 positions agree with TRBD2. CDR3 length equals 15 residues. Looked up from germline, CDR1 is GTSNPN and CDR2 is SVGIG (reference sequence). The ends lost 5 bases at V and 4 bases at J; junction bases unmatched: 13. CDR3 residues: CAWGEFGREGETQYF. The CDR3 nucleotides read TGTGCCTGGGGCGAGTTCGGAAGGGAGGGAGAGACCCAGTACTTC.